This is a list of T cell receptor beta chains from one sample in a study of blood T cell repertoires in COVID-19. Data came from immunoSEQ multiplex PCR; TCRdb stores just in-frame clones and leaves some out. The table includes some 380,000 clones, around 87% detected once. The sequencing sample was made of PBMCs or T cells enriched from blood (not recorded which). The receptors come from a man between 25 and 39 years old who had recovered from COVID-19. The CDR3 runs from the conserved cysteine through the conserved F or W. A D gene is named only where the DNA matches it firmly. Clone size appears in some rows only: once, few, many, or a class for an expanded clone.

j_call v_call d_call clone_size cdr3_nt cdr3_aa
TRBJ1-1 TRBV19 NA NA TGTGCCAGTAGTATAGGGTCGCGTAAGAACACTGAAGCTTTCTTT CASSIGSRKNTEAFF
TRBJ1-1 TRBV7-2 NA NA TGTGCCAGCAGCTTAGCAGCCATCACTGAAGCTTTCTTT CASSLAAITEAFF
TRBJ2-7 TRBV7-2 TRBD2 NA TGTGCCAGCAGCCTAACTAGCGGTGGCCCCTACGAGCAGTACTTC CASSLTSGGPYEQYF
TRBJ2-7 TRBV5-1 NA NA TGCGCCAGCAGCCCCCGGGAGCCTTACGAGCAGTACTTC CASSPREPYEQYF
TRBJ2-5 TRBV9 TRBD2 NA TGTGCCAGCAGCGTAGAAGCGGGGCGCCAAGAGACCCAGTACTTC CASSVEAGRQETQYF
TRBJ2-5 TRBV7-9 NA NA TGTGCCAGCAGCTTAGGATTCGGCAGGGGAATGAGAGAGACCCAGTACTTC CASSLGFGRGMRETQYF
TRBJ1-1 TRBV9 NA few TGTGCCAGCAGCGTCGAAGGGCAGGGGACTGAAGCTTTCTTT CASSVEGQGTEAFF
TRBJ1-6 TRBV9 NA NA TGTGCCAGCAGCGTAGCTGGAGGGTCCAGTTCACCCCTCCACTTT CASSVAGGSSSPLHF
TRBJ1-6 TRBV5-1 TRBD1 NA TGCGCCAGCAGCTTGTCCGGGACAGATAATTCACCCCTCCACTTT CASSLSGTDNSPLHF
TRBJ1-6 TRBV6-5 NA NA TGTGCCAGCGCCCGGGGTTATTCACCCCTCCACTTT CASARGYSPLHF
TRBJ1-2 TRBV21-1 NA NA TGTGCCAGCAGCAGGGGGGGGTGGCCCCCATCGGGCTACACCTTC CASSRGGWPPSGYTF
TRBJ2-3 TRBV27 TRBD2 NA TGTGCCAGCAGTCCCGGGGGGGCTGGCACAGATACGCAGTATTTT CASSPGGAGTDTQYF
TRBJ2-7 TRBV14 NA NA TGTGCCAGCAGCCAAGGGCGGGCCTACGAGCAGTACTTC CASSQGRAYEQYF
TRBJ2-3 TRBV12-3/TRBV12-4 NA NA TGTGCCAGCAGGACTAGTCAGGCGCAGTATTTT CASRTSQAQYF
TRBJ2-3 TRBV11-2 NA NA TGTGCCAGCAGCTTTCTCCCAAGTGGGCCAGATACGCAGTATTTT CASSFLPSGPDTQYF
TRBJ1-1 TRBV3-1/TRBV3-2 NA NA TGTGCCAGCAGAAAACCGGGGGGGAACACTGAAGCTTTCTTT CASRKPGGNTEAFF
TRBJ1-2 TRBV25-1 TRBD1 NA TGTGCCAGCCTACAGGGGTATGGCTACACCTTC CASLQGYGYTF
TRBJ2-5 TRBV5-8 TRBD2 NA TGTGCCAGCAGCTTGTTGTTGAGCGGGGGGGCCCGTGAGACCCAGTACTTC CASSLLLSGGARETQYF
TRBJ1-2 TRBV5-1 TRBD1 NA TGCGCCAGCAGCACGATGGGACAGGGGGTTTCTAACTATGGCTACACCTTC CASSTMGQGVSNYGYTF
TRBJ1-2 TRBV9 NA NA TGTGCCAGCAGCGCCGGGACAAACTATGGCTACACCTTC CASSAGTNYGYTF
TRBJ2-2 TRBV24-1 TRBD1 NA TGTGCCACCAGTGATGCGACAGGGGACACCACCGGGGAGCTGTTTTTT CATSDATGDTTGELFF
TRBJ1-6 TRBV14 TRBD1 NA TGTGCCAGCAGCCAAGAAGAATGGGTAGGACAGGCGAATTCACCCCTCCACTTT CASSQEEWVGQANSPLHF
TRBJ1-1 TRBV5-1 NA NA TGCGCCAGCAGCTTGGAGTCCAGTATTTGGAGCACTGAAGCTTTCTTT CASSLESSIWSTEAFF
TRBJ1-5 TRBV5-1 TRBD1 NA TGCGCCAGCAGCTTAGGGACAGGGTCAAATAATCAGCCCCAGCATTTT CASSLGTGSNNQPQHF
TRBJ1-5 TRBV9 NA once TGTGCCAGCAGCGTAGGAGACTCCCGTTTATCCCCCCAGCATTTT CASSVGDSRLSPQHF
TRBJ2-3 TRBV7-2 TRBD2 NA TGTGCCAGCAGCTCCCTAGCGGGGACCACAGATACGCAGTATTTT CASSSLAGTTDTQYF
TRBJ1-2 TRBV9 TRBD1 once TGTGCCAGCAGCGTATCTGGGACAGAAATCGGTGGCTACACCTTC CASSVSGTEIGGYTF
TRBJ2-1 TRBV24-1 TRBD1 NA TGTGCCACCGCAGCCGGACAGGAGCCCTACAATGAGCAGTTCTTC CATAAGQEPYNEQFF
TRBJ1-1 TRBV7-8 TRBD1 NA TGTGCCAGCAGCACCGGGACAGTGTTCACTGAAGCTTTCTTT CASSTGTVFTEAFF
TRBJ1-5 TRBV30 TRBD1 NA TGTGCCTGGGGTGGGACAGGTCTCAATCAGCCCCAGCATTTT CAWGGTGLNQPQHF
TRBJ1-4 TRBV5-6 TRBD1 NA TGTGCCAGCGGCAGGGGGCAAGGTGAAAAACTGTTTTTT CASGRGQGEKLFF
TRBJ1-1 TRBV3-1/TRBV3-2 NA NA TGTGCCAGCAGCTTCCAGCTACGGGCTGAAGCTTTCTTT CASSFQLRAEAFF
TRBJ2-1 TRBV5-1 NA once TGCGCCAGCAGCTTCAGGGGCAATGAGCAGTTCTTC CASSFRGNEQFF
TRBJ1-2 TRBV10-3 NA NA TGTGCCATCAGTGGCAGGGATTTGGGCTATGGCTACACCTTC CAISGRDLGYGYTF
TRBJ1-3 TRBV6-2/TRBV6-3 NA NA TGTGCCAGCAGTTTACGGGACACCATATATTTT CASSLRDTIYF
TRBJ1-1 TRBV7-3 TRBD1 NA TGTGCCAGCAGCTCTAAAGTTGGGACAGTGGAAGCTTTCTTT CASSSKVGTVEAFF
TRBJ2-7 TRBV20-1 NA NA TGCAGTGCCCGAGAGCGATACGAGCAGTACTTC CSARERYEQYF
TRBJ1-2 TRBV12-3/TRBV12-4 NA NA TGTGCCAGCAGAGGGCAGGGCCCTGCTGGCTACACCTTC CASRGQGPAGYTF
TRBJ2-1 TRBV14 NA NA TGTGCCAGCAGCCAATCTAGGAACAATGAGCAGTTCTTC CASSQSRNNEQFF
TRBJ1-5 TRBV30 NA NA TGTGCCTGCTCAGGGGACAGCAATCAGCCCCAGCATTTT CACSGDSNQPQHF
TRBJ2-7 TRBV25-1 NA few TGTGCCAGTACCCTTACCGGTATCGAGCAGTACTTC CASTLTGIEQYF
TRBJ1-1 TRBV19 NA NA TGTGCCAGTAGTAACCGGGGGATACAGAACACTGAAGCTTTCTTT CASSNRGIQNTEAFF
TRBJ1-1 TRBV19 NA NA TGTGCCAGTTCGGACAGCTCGTTCACTGAAGCTTTCTTT CASSDSSFTEAFF
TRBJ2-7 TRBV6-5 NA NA TGTGCCAGCAGTCGACATGTACAGCCCTACGAGCAGTACTTC CASSRHVQPYEQYF
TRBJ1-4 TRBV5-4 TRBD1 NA TGTGCCAGCAGCTTGGGAGGTGGGACAGGGGGAGAAAAACTGTTTTTT CASSLGGGTGGEKLFF
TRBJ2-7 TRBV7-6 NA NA TGTGCCAGCAGCCACATTCGGGGGTCTCGCTCCTACGAGCAGTACTTC CASSHIRGSRSYEQYF
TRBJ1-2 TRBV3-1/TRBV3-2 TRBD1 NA TGTGCCAGCAGACCAGGGACAGGGGGCGCGAACCTGTATGGCTACACCTTC CASRPGTGGANLYGYTF